This T cell receptor beta chain was obtained from a study of vaccination and CD4 T cells after COVID-19. Findings of the study overall: Counts of SARS-CoV-2-reactive clonotypes had a median that went from around 21 to 38, a nonsignificant change.

V shed 7 bases and J 4 bases; nucleotides not matched to a gene: 5. This CDR3 contains 14 residues. Germline V gene lookup returns CDR1 MNHNS and CDR2 SASEGT. Treatment specified: approximately 9-day PBMC culture with coronavirus spike peptide pools or control peptides (ViraFEST assay). As regards this clonotype: Its antigen is still unknown.

The Oncomine TCR Beta short-read assay sequenced DNA from cultured CD4+ T cells. TCRdb redid the calling of the PCR reads with MiXCR, one entry per CDR3 protein. The sample holds 20,000 to 25,000 distinct CDR3 sequences, 50% seen once. This TCR derives from a human donor who had recovered from COVID-19. The chain employs TRBV6-1 and TRBJ1-2; 11 positions match TRBD1. The specimen sequenced was CD4+ T cells from blood, cultured in vitro. CDR3 in amino acids: CASKGQGALYGYTF. Written as DNA, the CDR3 is TGTGCCAGCAAAGGACAGGGGGCTCTCTATGGCTACACCTTC.